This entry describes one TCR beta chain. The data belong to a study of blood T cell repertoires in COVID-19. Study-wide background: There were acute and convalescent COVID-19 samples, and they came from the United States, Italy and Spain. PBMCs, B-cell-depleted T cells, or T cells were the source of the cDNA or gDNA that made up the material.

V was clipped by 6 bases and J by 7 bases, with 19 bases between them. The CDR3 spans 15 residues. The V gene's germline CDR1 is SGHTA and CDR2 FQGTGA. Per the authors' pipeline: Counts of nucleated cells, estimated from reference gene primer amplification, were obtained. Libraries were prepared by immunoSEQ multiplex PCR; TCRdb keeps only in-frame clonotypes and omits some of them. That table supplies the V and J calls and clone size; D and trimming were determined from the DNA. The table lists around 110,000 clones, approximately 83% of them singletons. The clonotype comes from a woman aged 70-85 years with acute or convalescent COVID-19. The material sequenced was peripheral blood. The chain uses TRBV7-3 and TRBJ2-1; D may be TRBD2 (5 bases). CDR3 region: CASSRTAASRNEQFF. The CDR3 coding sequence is TGTGCCAGCAGTCGGACTGCGGCATCGAGGAATGAGCAGTTCTTC.